These T cell receptor beta chains were read from a single sample in a study of blood T cells in healthy people across ages. TCRdb used MiXCR to reprocess the 5' RACE reads, holding one entry per CDR3 protein. The sample consists of fewer than 1.5 million distinct CDR3 sequences, approximately 42% of them appearing once. The sequenced sample consisted of blood. These receptors all stem from a woman younger than 30 in good health. The conserved cysteine and the conserved F or W are not part of the CDR3 here. The size field is filled for only some rows; it gives once, few, many or a size class.

clone size	V gene	J gene	CDR3 protein
-	TRBV29-1	TRBJ1-4	SVSGQGMEKLF
-	TRBV7-9	TRBJ2-7	ASRAEGHSSYEQY
-	TRBV2	TRBJ2-3	ASRHDGGKADTQY
many	TRBV4-2	TRBJ1-2	ASSQEQGASYGYT
few	TRBV4-2	-	ASSQDLASYNEQY
-	TRBV5-1	TRBJ1-1	ASSPGRVTGNTEAF
-	TRBV2	TRBJ2-5	ASRDGFYKQY
-	TRBV7-9	TRBJ2-7	ASSTGTATSYEQY
few	TRBV10-3	TRBJ2-3	AISGTLGDTQY
-	TRBV4-1	TRBJ2-5	ASSPRLAGGIQETQY
few	TRBV13	TRBJ2-3	ASSSLGTSGSTDTQY
-	TRBV3-1	TRBJ2-3	ASSPFLLWTSRLDTQY
few	TRBV4-1	TRBJ2-7	ASSQPSGGYEQY
few	TRBV4-1	TRBJ2-1	ASSRVTSGEYNEQF
-	TRBV20-1	TRBJ1-1	SARTGAFGFTEAF
-	TRBV7-2	TRBJ2-3	ASSLGGTSGRAFSTDTQY
few	TRBV5-1	TRBJ2-3	ASRADPSTDTQY
-	TRBV5-1	TRBJ2-7	ASSLVTGMGSYEQY
once	TRBV11-2	-	ASSLLASGGAGPLYNEQY
once	TRBV12-3/TRBV12-4	TRBJ2-1	ASSLGGLSSYNERY
-	TRBV20-1	TRBJ2-3	SARPTSSTDTQY
few	TRBV28	TRBJ2-2	ASSLDRLATGELF
few	TRBV7-2	TRBJ2-1	ASSLISGGANPYNEQF
-	TRBV5-1	TRBJ2-7	ASSPGTGKSYEQY
many	TRBV20-1	TRBJ2-5	SARDSGRAQETQY
-	TRBV27	TRBJ2-1	ASSLSRLAGGSSYNEQF
-	TRBV5-1	TRBJ2-3	ASSSSGTSNADTQY
few	TRBV24-1	TRBJ2-1	ATSDPGPSGVYNEQF
-	TRBV14	TRBJ1-2	ASSQVGTGSFYGYT
-	TRBV6-1	TRBJ2-7	ASSSDRDRGAEQY
-	TRBV20-1	TRBJ1-4	SARARTEKLF
-	TRBV6-1	TRBJ2-3	ASSEQGNTDTQY
few	TRBV7-9	TRBJ1-2	ASSLQTGPYGYT
-	TRBV15	TRBJ1-1	ATSPREGSTEAF
-	TRBV27	TRBJ2-1	ASSLGATPNNEQF
few	TRBV12-3/TRBV12-4	TRBJ1-1	ASSFDVAEAF
-	TRBV5-1	TRBJ2-1	ASSLLSAGNNEQF
few	TRBV6-2/TRBV6-3	TRBJ2-1	ASEASSLEQF
-	TRBV28	TRBJ1-1	ATFYRGLATSAF
-	TRBV29-1	TRBJ2-1	SVEGGGFLSYEQF
-	TRBV7-3	TRBJ2-1	ASSPGTGGNYEQF
-	TRBV6-1	TRBJ1-5	AREDREIVYSNQPQH
-	TRBV12-3/TRBV12-4	TRBJ1-3	ASSGQGFGTIY
few	TRBV28	TRBJ2-2	ASRSGGQGNGELF
-	TRBV10-2	TRBJ2-5	ASSSVGGETQY
once	TRBV29-1	TRBJ2-3	GVIQLAGSTDTQY
-	TRBV29-1	TRBJ1-4	SVGATTNEKLF
few	TRBV20-1	TRBJ1-2	SADRGETSYGYT
-	TRBV20-1	TRBJ2-2	SARRQDGNTGELF
-	TRBV12-3/TRBV12-4	TRBJ2-3	ASNLLLGGTDTQY
-	TRBV4-1	TRBJ2-1	ASSHTSLGTQSSYNEQF
many	TRBV29-1	TRBJ1-1	SVARLSEAF
-	TRBV2	TRBJ2-1	ASGETGDYNEQF
once	TRBV7-9	TRBJ2-3	ASSFGTGTSDTQY
-	TRBV29-1	TRBJ1-3	SVEGSLSGNTIY
few	TRBV7-2	TRBJ2-3	ASSPQAGPINNTQY
-	TRBV4-1	TRBJ1-1	ASSQAASHTEAF